The rows below give T cell receptor beta chains drawn from one sample of a study of blood T cell repertoires in COVID-19. Here immunoSEQ multiplex PCR was the method, and the copy in TCRdb shows in-frame clones only, minus some. The sample lists roughly 65,000 clones, around 85% occurring once. Sequencing used peripheral blood. These receptors all stem from an elderly woman with active or convalescent COVID-19. The CDR3 runs from the conserved cysteine through the conserved F or W. A D gene is named only where the DNA matches it firmly. Expanded clones are given a class, and other clones once, few, many or no size at all.

clone_size: .; j_call: TRBJ1-2; v_call: TRBV30; d_call: .; cdr3_aa: CAWSVSAGNKFLNYGYTF; cdr3_nt: TGTGCCTGGAGTGTAAGCGCCGGGAATAAGTTCTTGAACTATGGCTACACCTTC
clone_size: .; j_call: TRBJ2-7; v_call: TRBV7-6; d_call: TRBD1; cdr3_aa: CASSLEGGLSYEQYF; cdr3_nt: TGTGCCAGCAGCTTAGAAGGGGGCTTATCCTACGAGCAGTACTTC
clone_size: .; j_call: TRBJ2-2; v_call: TRBV12-5; d_call: .; cdr3_aa: CASGFLFRDNTGELFF; cdr3_nt: TGTGCTAGTGGTTTCCTCTTCCGGGATAACACCGGGGAGCTGTTTTTT
clone_size: few; j_call: TRBJ1-5; v_call: TRBV18; d_call: TRBD1; cdr3_aa: CASSPRQGDQPQHF; cdr3_nt: TGTGCCAGCTCACCGAGGCAGGGGGATCAGCCCCAGCATTTT
clone_size: .; j_call: TRBJ1-6; v_call: TRBV11-2; d_call: .; cdr3_aa: CASSFSQGNSPLHF; cdr3_nt: TGTGCCAGCAGCTTCTCCCAGGGTAATTCACCCCTCCACTTT
clone_size: .; j_call: TRBJ2-3; v_call: TRBV3-1/TRBV3-2; d_call: TRBD2; cdr3_aa: CASSPLPSAGVTDTQYF; cdr3_nt: TGTGCCAGCAGCCCCCTGCCTTCAGCGGGGGTCACAGATACGCAGTATTTT
clone_size: .; j_call: TRBJ1-3; v_call: TRBV6-6; d_call: TRBD1; cdr3_aa: CASSYPQGEAGNTIYF; cdr3_nt: TGTGCCAGCAGTTACCCACAGGGGGAAGCTGGAAACACCATATATTTT
clone_size: .; j_call: TRBJ1-2; v_call: TRBV5-1; d_call: TRBD1; cdr3_aa: CASSLHADRSYGYTF; cdr3_nt: TGCGCCAGCAGCTTACACGCGGACAGGTCCTATGGCTACACCTTC
clone_size: .; j_call: TRBJ1-6; v_call: TRBV11-2; d_call: .; cdr3_aa: CASSPIVLSLSSYNSPLHF; cdr3_nt: TGTGCCAGCAGCCCCATCGTCCTTTCCCTGAGCTCCTATAATTCACCCCTCCACTTT
clone_size: .; j_call: TRBJ1-1; v_call: TRBV11-3; d_call: .; cdr3_aa: CASSLNGNTEAFF; cdr3_nt: TGTGCCAGCAGCTTAAACGGTAACACTGAAGCTTTCTTT
clone_size: .; j_call: TRBJ2-5; v_call: TRBV7-2; d_call: .; cdr3_aa: CASSLAAGAQETQYF; cdr3_nt: TGTGCCAGCAGCTTAGCGGCGGGGGCCCAAGAGACCCAGTACTTC
clone_size: once; j_call: TRBJ1-1; v_call: TRBV6-1; d_call: .; cdr3_aa: CASSESPGVGTEAFF; cdr3_nt: TGTGCCAGCAGTGAATCCCCGGGGGTGGGAACTGAAGCTTTCTTT